This T cell receptor (beta chain) was found in a study of blood T cell repertoires in COVID-19. Study-wide background: Samples taken during acute and convalescent COVID-19 were collected in the United States, Italy and Spain.

Profiling relied on immunoSEQ multiplex PCR, and the TCRdb table lists in-frame clones only, not all of them. The table includes roughly 240,000 clones, 65% to 90% detected once. In germline, CDR1 is MDHEN, CDR2 SYDVKM. The CDR3 covers 15 residues. With 6 bases removed from V and 5 bases from J, the gap between germline ends came to 20 bases. The chain uses TRBV28 and TRBJ2-7, with D perhaps TRBD1 (6 bases). Sequenced sample: peripheral blood. The clonotype originates from a man aged 50-59 years with COVID-19, enrolled during active disease. CDR3 sequence reads: CASSLTAQGKNEQYF. CDR3 coding DNA: TGTGCCAGCAGCCTCACGGCTCAGGGGAAGAACGAGCAGTACTTC.